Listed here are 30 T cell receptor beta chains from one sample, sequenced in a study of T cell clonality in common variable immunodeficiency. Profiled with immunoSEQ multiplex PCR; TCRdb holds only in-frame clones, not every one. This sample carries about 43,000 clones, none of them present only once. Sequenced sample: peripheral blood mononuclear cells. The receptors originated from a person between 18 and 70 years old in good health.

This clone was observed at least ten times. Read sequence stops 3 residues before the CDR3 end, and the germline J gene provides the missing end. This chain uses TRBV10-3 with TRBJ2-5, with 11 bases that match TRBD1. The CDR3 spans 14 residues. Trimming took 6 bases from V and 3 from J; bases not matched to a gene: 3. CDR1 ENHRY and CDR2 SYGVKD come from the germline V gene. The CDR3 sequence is CAISPGQGEETQYF. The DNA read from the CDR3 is TGTGCCATCAGCCCGGGACAGGGGGAAGAGACC.

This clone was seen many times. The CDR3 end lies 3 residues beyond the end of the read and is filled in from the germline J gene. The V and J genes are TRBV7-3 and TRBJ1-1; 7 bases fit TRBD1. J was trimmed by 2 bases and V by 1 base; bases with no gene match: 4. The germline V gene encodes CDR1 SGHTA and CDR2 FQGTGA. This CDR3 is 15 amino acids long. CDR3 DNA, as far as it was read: TGTGCCAGCAGCTTAAAACAGGGGTTAAACACTGAA. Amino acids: CASSLKQGLNTE. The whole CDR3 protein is CASSLKQGLNTEAFF.

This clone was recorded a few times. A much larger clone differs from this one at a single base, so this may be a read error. The CDR3 here is CASSFSGSRPYEYTF. The CDR3 bases that were read are TGCGCCAGCAGCTTTAGCGGGAGTAGGCCCTACGAG. The V call is TRBV5-1, the J call TRBJ1-2; D not resolved. The read finishes 3 residues shy of the CDR3 end, and the germline J gene is used to complete it. The CDR3 length is 15 residues. Germline values: CDR1 SGHRS, CDR2 YFSETQ.

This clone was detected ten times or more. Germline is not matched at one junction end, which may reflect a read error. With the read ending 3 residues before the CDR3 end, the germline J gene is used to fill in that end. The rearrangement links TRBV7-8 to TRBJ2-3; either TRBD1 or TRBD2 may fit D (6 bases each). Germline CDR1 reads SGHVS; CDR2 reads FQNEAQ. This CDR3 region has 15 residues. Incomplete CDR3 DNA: TGTGCCAGCAACTTAGGGGGGCGAAGCACAGATACG. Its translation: CASNLGGRSTDT. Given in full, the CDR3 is CASNLGGRSTDTQYF. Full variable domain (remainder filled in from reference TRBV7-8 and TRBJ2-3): GAGVSQSPRYKVAKRGQDVALRCDPISGHVSLFWYQQALGQGPEFLTYFQNEAQLDKSGLPSDRFFAERPEGSVSTLKIQRTQQEDSAVYLCASNLGGRSTDTQYFGPGTRLTVL.

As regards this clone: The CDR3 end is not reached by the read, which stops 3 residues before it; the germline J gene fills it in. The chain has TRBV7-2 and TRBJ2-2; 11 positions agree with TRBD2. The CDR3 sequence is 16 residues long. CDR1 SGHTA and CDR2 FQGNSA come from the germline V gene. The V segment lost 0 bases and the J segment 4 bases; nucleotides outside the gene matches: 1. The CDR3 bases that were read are TGTGCCAGCAGCTTAGCACTAGCGGGAGTCACCGGGGAG. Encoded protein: CASSLALAGVTGE. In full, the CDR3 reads CASSLALAGVTGELFF.

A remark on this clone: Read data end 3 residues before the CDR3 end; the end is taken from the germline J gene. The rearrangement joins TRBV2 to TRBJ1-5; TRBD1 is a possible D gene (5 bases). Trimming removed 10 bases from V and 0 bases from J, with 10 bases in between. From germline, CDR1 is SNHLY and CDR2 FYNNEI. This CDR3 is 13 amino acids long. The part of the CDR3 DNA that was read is TGTGCCACACGCAGGGCTAGCAATCAGCCC. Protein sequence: CATRRASNQP. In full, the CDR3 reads CATRRASNQPQHF.

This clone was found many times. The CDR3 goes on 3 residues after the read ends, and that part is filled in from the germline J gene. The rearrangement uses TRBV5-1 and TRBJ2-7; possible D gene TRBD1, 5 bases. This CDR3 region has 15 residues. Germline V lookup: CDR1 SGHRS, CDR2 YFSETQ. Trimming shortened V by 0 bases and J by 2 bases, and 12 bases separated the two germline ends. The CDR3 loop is CASSLVGAPAYEQYF. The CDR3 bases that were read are TGCGCCAGCAGCTTGGTAGGGGCACCAGCCTACGAG.

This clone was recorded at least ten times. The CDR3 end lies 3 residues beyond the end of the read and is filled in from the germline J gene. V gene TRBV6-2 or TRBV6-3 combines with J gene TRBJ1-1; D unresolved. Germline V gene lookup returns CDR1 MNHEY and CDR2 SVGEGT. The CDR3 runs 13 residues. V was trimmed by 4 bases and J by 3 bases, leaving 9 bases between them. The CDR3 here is CASSSTLDTEAFF. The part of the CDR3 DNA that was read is TGTGCCAGCAGTTCAACGCTAGACACTGAA.

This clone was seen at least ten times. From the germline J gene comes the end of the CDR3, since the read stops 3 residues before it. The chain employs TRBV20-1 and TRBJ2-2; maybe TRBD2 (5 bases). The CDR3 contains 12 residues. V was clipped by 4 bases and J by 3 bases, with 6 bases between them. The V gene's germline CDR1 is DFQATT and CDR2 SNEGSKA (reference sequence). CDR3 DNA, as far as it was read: TGCAGTGCTACGAGGGACACCGGGGAG. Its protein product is CSATRDTGE. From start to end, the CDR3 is CSATRDTGELFF.

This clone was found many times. The CDR3 bases that were read are TGTGCCAGCAGTGAAGGACAGGGGGCGTTGAATGAG. It encodes CASSEGQGALNE. The entire CDR3 is CASSEGQGALNEQFF. This chain joins TRBV6-1 and TRBJ2-1; 10 nucleotides match TRBD1. The sequence runs out 3 residues before the end of the CDR3; the remainder is reconstructed from the germline J gene. The germline V gene encodes CDR1 MNHNS and CDR2 SASEGT. J lost 7 bases, V lost 1 base, and 4 bases had no gene match. The CDR3 is 15 amino acids.

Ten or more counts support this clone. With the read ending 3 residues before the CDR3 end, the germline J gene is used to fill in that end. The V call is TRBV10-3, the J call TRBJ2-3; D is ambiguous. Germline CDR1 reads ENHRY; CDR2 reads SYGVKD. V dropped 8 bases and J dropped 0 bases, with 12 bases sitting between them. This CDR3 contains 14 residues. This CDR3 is CAISKSPSTDTQYF. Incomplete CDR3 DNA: TGTGCCATCTCCAAGAGCCCTAGCACAGATACG.

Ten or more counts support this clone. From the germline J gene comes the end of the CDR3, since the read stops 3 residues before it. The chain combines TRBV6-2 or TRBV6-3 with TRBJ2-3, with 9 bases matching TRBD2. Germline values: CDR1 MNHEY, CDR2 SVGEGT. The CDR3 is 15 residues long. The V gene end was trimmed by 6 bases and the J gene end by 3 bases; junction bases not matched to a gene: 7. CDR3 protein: CASSLGTSQTDTQYF. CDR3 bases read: TGTGCCAGCAGCCTAGGGACTAGCCAGACAGATACG.

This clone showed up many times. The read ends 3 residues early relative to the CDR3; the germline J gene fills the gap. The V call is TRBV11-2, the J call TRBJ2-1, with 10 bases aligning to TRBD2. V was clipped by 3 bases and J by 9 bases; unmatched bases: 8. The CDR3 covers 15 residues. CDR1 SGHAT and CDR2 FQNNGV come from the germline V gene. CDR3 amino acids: CASSFEASGRGEQFF. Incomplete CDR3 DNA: TGTGCCAGCAGCTTCGAAGCTAGCGGGAGAGGTGAG.

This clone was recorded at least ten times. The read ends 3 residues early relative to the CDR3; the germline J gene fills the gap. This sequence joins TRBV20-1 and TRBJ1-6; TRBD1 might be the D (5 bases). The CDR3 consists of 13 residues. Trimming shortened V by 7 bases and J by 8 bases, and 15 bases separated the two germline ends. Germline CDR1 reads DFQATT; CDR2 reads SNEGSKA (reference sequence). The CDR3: CSVGREKDSPLHF. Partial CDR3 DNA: TGCAGTGTTGGCAGGGAAAAGGATTCACCC.

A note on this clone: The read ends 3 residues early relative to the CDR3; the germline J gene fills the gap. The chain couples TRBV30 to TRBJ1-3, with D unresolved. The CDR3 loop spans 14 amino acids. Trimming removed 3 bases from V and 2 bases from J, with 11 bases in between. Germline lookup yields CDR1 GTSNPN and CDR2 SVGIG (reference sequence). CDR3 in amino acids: CAWRYLSTGNTIYF. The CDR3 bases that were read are TGTGCCTGGAGGTACCTAAGCACTGGAAACACC.

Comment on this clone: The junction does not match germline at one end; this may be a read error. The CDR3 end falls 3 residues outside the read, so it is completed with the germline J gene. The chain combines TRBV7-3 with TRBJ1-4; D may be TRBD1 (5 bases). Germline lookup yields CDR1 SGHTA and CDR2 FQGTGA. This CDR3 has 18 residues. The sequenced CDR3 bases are TGTGCCAGCGGCTTAAAACTAGCGGGAGGCCCTGGGGCCAACGTA. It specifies CASGLKLAGGPGANV. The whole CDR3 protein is CASGLKLAGGPGANVLFF.

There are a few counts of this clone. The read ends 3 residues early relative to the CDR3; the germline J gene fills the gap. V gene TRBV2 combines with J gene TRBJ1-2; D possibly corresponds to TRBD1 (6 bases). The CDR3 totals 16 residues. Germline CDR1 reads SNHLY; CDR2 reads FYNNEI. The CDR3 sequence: CASSDRVGGALHDYTF. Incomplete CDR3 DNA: TGTGCCAGCAGTGATCGGGTGGGGGGGGCCCTCCACGAC.

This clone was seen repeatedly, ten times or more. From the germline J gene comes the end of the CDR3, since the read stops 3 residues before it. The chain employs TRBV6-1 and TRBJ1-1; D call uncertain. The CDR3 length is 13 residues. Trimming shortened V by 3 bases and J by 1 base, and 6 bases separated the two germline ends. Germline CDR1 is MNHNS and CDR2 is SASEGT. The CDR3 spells CASSDSQNTEAFF. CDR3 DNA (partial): TGTGCCAGCAGTGATTCCCAGAACACTGAA.

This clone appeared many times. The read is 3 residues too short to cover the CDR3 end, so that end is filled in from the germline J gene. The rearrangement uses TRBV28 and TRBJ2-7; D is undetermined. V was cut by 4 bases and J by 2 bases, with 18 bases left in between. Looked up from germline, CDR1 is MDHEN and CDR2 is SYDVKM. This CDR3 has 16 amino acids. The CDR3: CASSSYSSLGPYEQYF. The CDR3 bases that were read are TGTGCCAGCAGTTCCTACTCATCCCTGGGCCCCTACGAG.

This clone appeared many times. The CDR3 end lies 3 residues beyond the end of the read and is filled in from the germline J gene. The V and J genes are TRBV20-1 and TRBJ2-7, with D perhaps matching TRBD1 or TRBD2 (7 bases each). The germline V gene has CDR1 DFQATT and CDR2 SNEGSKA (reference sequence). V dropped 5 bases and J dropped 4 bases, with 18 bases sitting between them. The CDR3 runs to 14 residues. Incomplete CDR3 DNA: TGCAGTGCTTCAGGGGAGGGGGCTCCTTACGAG. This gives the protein CSASGEGAPYE. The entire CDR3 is CSASGEGAPYEQYF.

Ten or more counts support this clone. CDR3 in amino acids: CAWSVIRGSTYEQYF. CDR3 DNA, as far as it was read: TGTGCCTGGAGTGTTATCAGGGGCAGCACCTACGAG. The gene calls are TRBV30 and TRBJ2-7; D may be TRBD1 (6 bases). The DNA ends 3 residues before the CDR3 does, and the rest of the CDR3 is filled in from the germline J gene. V was clipped by 0 bases and J by 2 bases, with 14 bases between them. The CDR3 runs to 15 residues. Germline CDR1 reads GTSNPN; CDR2 reads SVGIG (reference sequence). The variable domain in full, completed from reference TRBV30 and TRBJ2-7, reads SQTIHQWPATLVQPVGSPLSLECTVEGTSNPNLYWYRQAAGRGLQLLFYSVGIGQISSEVPQNLSASRPQDRQFILSSKKLLLSDSGFYLCAWSVIRGSTYEQYFGPGTRLTVT.

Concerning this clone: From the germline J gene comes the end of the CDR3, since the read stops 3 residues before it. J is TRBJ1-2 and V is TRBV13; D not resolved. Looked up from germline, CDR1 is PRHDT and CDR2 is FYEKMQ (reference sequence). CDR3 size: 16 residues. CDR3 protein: CASSGLEAGDWNDYTF. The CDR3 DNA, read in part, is TGTGCCAGCAGCGGACTAGAAGCAGGAGACTGGAATGAC. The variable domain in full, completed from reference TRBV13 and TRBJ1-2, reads AAGVIQSPRHLIKEKRETATLKCYPIPRHDTVYWYQQGPGQDPQFLISFYEKMQSDKGSIPDRFSAQQFSDYHSELNMSSLELGDSALYFCASSGLEAGDWNDYTFGSGTRLTVV.

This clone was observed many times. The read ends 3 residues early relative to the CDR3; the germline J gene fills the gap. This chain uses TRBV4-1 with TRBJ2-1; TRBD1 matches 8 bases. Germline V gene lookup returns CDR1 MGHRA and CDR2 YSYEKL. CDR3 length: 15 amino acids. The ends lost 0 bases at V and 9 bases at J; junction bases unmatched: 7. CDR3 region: CASSQEGQGRGEQFF. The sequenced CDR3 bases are TGCGCCAGCAGCCAAGAAGGACAGGGTAGAGGTGAG.

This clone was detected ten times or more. The CDR3 loop reads CASSDVTGTEAFF. CDR3 DNA, as far as it was read: TGTGCCAGTAGTGATGTGACGGGCACTGAA. V and J are TRBV19 and TRBJ1-1, with unresolved D. The read stops 3 residues short of the end of the CDR3; the missing end is completed from the germline J gene. V was shortened by 5 bases and J by 4 bases, with 11 bases between the two germline ends. The CDR3 length is 13 residues. CDR1 and CDR2 (germline): LNHDA, SQIVND (reference sequence).

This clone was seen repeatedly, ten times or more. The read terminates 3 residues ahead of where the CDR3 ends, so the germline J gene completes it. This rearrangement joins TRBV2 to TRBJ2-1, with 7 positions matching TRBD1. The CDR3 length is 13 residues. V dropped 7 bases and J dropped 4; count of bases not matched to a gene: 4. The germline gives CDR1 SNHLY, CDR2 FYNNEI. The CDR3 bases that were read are TGTGCCAGCAAGGGGACAGAGTACAATGAG. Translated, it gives CASKGTEYNE. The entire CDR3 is CASKGTEYNEQFF. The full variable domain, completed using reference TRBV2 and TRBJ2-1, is EPEVTQTPSHQVTQMGQEVILRCVPISNHLYFYWYRQILGQKVEFLVSFYNNEISEKSEIFDDQFSVERPDGSNFTLKIRSTKLEDSAMYFCASKGTEYNEQFFGPGTRLTVL.

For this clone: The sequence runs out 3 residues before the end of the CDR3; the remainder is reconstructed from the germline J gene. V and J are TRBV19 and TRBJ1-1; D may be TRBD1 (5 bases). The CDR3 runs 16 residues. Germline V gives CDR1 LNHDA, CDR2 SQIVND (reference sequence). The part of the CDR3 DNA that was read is TGTGCCAGTAGTATTCGGGGGGACCCAAGCCCGCGGGAA. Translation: CASSIRGDPSPRE. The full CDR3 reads CASSIRGDPSPREAFF.

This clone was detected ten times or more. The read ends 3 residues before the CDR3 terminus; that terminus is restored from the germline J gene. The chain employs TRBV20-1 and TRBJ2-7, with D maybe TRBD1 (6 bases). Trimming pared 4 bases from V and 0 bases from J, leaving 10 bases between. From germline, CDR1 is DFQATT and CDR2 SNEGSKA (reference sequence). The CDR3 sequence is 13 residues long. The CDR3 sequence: CSATRGGSYEQYF. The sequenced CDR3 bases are TGCAGTGCTACTAGAGGGGGCTCCTACGAG.

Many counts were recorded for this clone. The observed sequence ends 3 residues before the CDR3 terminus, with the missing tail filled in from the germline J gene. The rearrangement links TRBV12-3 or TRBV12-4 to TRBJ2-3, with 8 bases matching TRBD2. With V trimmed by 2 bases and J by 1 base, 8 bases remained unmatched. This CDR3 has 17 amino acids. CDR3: CASSLRGYSGGTDTQYF. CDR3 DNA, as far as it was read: TGTGCCAGCAGTTTAAGGGGGTATAGCGGGGGCACAGATACG.

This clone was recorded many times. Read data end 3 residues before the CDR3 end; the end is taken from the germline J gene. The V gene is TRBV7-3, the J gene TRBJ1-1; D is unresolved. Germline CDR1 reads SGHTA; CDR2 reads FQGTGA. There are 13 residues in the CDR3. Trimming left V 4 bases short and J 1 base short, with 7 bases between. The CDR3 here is CASSSSGNTEAFF. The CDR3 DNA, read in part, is TGTGCCAGCAGCTCCTCAGGGAACACTGAA.

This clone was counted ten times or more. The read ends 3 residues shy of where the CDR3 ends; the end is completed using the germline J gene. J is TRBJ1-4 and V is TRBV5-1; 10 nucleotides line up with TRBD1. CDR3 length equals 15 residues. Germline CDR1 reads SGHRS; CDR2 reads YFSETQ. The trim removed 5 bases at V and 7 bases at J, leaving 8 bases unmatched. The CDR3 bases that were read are TGCGCCAGCAGTCACCGACAGGGGGCGGGTGAAAAA. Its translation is CASSHRQGAGEK. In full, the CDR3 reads CASSHRQGAGEKLFF.